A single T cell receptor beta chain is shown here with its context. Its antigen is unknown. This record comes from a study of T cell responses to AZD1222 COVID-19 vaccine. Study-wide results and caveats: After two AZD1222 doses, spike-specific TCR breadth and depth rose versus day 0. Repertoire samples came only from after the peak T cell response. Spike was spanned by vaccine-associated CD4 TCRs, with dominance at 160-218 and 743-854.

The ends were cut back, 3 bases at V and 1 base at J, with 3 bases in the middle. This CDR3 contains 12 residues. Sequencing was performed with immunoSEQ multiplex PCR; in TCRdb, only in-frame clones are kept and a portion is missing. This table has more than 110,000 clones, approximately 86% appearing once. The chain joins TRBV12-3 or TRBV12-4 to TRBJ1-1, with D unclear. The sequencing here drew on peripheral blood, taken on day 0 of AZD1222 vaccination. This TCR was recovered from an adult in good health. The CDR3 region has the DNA TGTGCCAGCAGTTTCTCGAACACTGAAGCTTTCTTT. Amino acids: CASSFSNTEAFF.